Sequencing of this T cell receptor beta chain was carried out in a study of blood T cell repertoires in COVID-19. Study-wide background: COVID-19 samples from acute and convalescent phases originated in the United States, Italy and Spain. From T cells, B-cell-depleted T cells, or PBMCs came the material, which was cDNA or gDNA.

CDR3 length: 14 amino acids. CDR1 is MDHEN and CDR2 is SYDVKM in the germline V gene. The V end was cut by 2 bases, the J end by 4 bases, with 11 bases between. In the study's own analysis: Estimated nucleated cell counts came from reference gene primer amplification. Only in-frame clones appear in the TCRdb table, and some are missing; sequencing was by immunoSEQ multiplex PCR. Clone size and V and J calls were adopted from that table, with D and trimming inferred from the DNA. Here the sample spans roughly 40,000 clones, 79% being singletons. The sequencing input was peripheral blood. This sequence was found in a man between 70 and 80 years old with acute or convalescent COVID-19. The chain is built from TRBV28 and TRBJ1-2; D unresolved. The CDR3 DNA reads TGTGCCAGCAGTTTAACCGGGGAGTTCTATGGCTACACCTTC. Residues: CASSLTGEFYGYTF.